Below, 20 T cell receptor beta chains from the same sample are listed, as sequenced in a study of shared clonotypes between healthy human individuals. Assay: immunoSEQ multiplex PCR; the TCRdb copy retains only in-frame clones and omits some. This table holds about 2.2 million clones, roughly 91% found once. Naive CD8 isolation took CD45RO-negative cells positively selected for CCR7 and excluded terminally differentiated effector memory CD45RA+ cells. Sequenced material: naive CD8+ T cells from PBMCs. The origin of the receptors is a man younger than 35 in good health. Some clones in this sample may be carry-over from other donors' samples.

Turning to this clone: Other DNA sequences in the same sample also yield this CDR3. The V gene is TRBV27, the J gene TRBJ2-7, with 8 bases fitting TRBD1. Per the germline V gene, CDR1 is MNHEY and CDR2 is SMNVEV (reference sequence). V shed 6 bases and J 0 bases; nucleotides not matched to a gene: 4. The CDR3 spans 14 residues. The CDR3 sequence is CASSLTGASYEQYF. Here the CDR3 DNA reads TGTGCCAGCAGCCTGACAGGGGCCTCCTACGAGCAGTACTTC.

The chain has TRBV7-8 and TRBJ2-7; 11 nucleotides agree with TRBD2. V shed 4 bases and J 4 bases; nucleotides not matched to a gene: 12. The CDR3 runs 17 residues. Per germline, CDR1 SGHVS and CDR2 FQNEAQ. This CDR3 reads CASSSKGELAGVYEQYF. As DNA, the CDR3 is TGTGCCAGCAGCTCAAAAGGAGAACTAGCGGGAGTGTACGAGCAGTACTTC.

The chain combines TRBV19 with TRBJ2-7, with no clear D. The V end was cut by 4 bases, the J end by 5 bases, with 9 bases between. The CDR3 runs 12 residues. Germline CDR1 LNHDA, CDR2 SQIVND (reference sequence). The CDR3 DNA reads TGTGCCAGTAGTAGCGCGGCCCACGAGCAGTACTTC. Translated, it gives CASSSAAHEQYF. The variable domain in full, with the rest retrieved from reference TRBV19 and TRBJ2-7, is DGGITQSPKYLFRKEGQNVTLSCEQNLNHDAMYWYRQDPGQGLRLIYYSQIVNDFQKGDIAEGYSVSREKKESFPLTVTSAQKNPTAFYLCASSSAAHEQYFGPGTRLTVT.

The chain joins TRBV15 to TRBJ1-2; D call uncertain. Looked up from germline, CDR1 is LNHNV and CDR2 is YYDKDF (reference sequence). Trimming stripped 1 base from V and 4 bases from J, with 13 bases between. This CDR3 contains 15 residues. CDR3 sequence reads: CATSRVRGKGYGYTF. The CDR3 DNA sequence: TGTGCCACCAGCAGAGTGCGAGGGAAGGGCTATGGCTACACCTTC.

As to this clone: Additional DNA sequences in this sample encode the identical CDR3. J is TRBJ2-7 and V is TRBV27; D is tentatively TRBD1 or TRBD2 (5 bases each). The CDR3 is made up of 15 amino acids. V was clipped by 0 bases and J by 0 bases, with 9 bases between them. Germline V gene lookup returns CDR1 MNHEY and CDR2 SMNVEV (reference sequence). Here the CDR3 reads CASSLSAGASYEQYF. DNA for the CDR3: TGTGCCAGCAGTTTATCGGCCGGGGCCTCCTACGAGCAGTACTTC.

About this clone itself: At the DNA level, this CDR3 is encoded by other sequences in the same sample as well. The V gene is TRBV27, the J gene TRBJ2-7; a weak D match, TRBD1 (6 bases). Germline CDR1 and CDR2: MNHEY and SMNVEV (reference sequence). CDR3 length equals 14 residues. The V gene lost 3 bases and the J gene lost 2 bases, with 11 bases spanning the gap. The CDR3 sequence is CASSFTGSAYEQYF. As DNA, the CDR3 is TGTGCCAGCAGTTTCACAGGGTCGGCCTACGAGCAGTACTTC.

As for this clone: The sample carries other DNA sequences with the same CDR3. The chain recombines TRBV9 with TRBJ2-7, with TRBD2 matching over 7 bases. The CDR3 totals 14 residues. Germline CDR1 reads SGDLS; CDR2 reads YYNGEE. The trim removed 4 bases at V and 1 base at J, leaving 5 bases unmatched. CDR3 coding DNA: TGTGCCAGCAGCCCTTCCGGGAGGTCCTACGAGCAGTACTTC. It encodes CASSPSGRSYEQYF.

The genes are TRBV28 and TRBJ1-1; TRBD1 agrees at 7 bases. CDR3 length: 16 amino acids. V was pared by 3 bases and J by 1 base, with 8 bases of the junction left unmatched. Looked up from germline, CDR1 is MDHEN and CDR2 is SYDVKM. This CDR3 is CASSLGRAGGNTEAFF. CDR3 in DNA: TGTGCCAGCAGTTTGGGTCGGGCAGGGGGGAACACTGAAGCTTTCTTT. The full variable domain, with the rest looked up from reference TRBV28 and TRBJ1-1, is DVKVTQSSRYLVKRTGEKVFLECVQDMDHENMFWYRQDPGLGLRLIYFSYDVKMKEKGDIPEGYSVSREKKERFSLILESASTNQTSMYLCASSLGRAGGNTEAFFGQGTRLTVV.

This clone was picked up a small number of times. The rearrangement uses TRBV9 and TRBJ1-5; no definite D call. CDR1 SGDLS and CDR2 YYNGEE come from the germline V gene. CDR3 size: 18 residues. Trimming shortened V by 0 bases and J by 6 bases, and 22 bases separated the two germline ends. CDR3 DNA: TGTGCCAGCAGCGTAGTTAAAGGACGGACGGTTTTCGGTCAGCCCCAGCATTTT. Amino acids: CASSVVKGRTVFGQPQHF. Together with reference TRBV9 and TRBJ1-5, the CDR3 gives the full variable domain: DSGVTQTPKHLITATGQRVTLRCSPRSGDLSVYWYQQSLDQGLQFLIQYYNGEERAKGNILERFSAQQFPDLHSELNLSSLELGDSALYFCASSVVKGRTVFGQPQHFGDGTRLSIL.

This clone was recorded once. The chain links TRBV28 to TRBJ2-5; 8 nucleotides align to TRBD1. Germline CDR1 MDHEN, CDR2 SYDVKM. This CDR3 spans 17 amino acids. V lost 7 bases to trimming and J lost 1 base; unmatched junction nucleotides: 14. The CDR3 bases are TGTGCCAGCACCAAATATGGGACAGGACGATTCCAAGAGACCCAGTACTTC. Translation gives CASTKYGTGRFQETQYF.

About this clone itself: The identical CDR3 is also encoded by other nucleotide sequences in the sample. This chain connects TRBV4-2 to TRBJ2-1, with a weak D call TRBD2 (6 bases). Trimming removed 0 bases at V and 0 bases at J, with 6 bases between. This CDR3 has 15 amino acids. Per germline, CDR1 LGHNA and CDR2 YNFKEQ. The CDR3 DNA follows: TGTGCCAGCAGCCAAGACGGGAGCTCCTACAATGAGCAGTTCTTC. This translates into CASSQDGSSYNEQFF.

This clone was detected only once. The CDR3 sequence is CASSLAPFVGNEQFF. The CDR3, as DNA: TGCGCCAGCAGCTTGGCCCCGTTTGTCGGCAATGAGCAGTTCTTC. The chain couples TRBV5-1 to TRBJ2-1; no definite D call. Germline assignment: CDR1 SGHRS and CDR2 YFSETQ. The CDR3 length is 15 residues. V was shortened by 0 bases and J by 6 bases, with 13 bases between the two germline ends.

A few counts support this clone. The same CDR3 arises from other DNA sequences in this sample as well. The chain joins TRBV9 to TRBJ2-1; D unresolved. Per germline, CDR1 SGDLS and CDR2 YYNGEE. The V end lost 0 bases, the J end lost 6 bases, and 7 bases lay between the germline ends. There are 13 residues in the CDR3. The CDR3 nucleotides are TGTGCCAGCAGCGTAGGGTCGAGCAATGAGCAGTTCTTC. It translates to CASSVGSSNEQFF.

This chain uses TRBV4-2 with TRBJ1-2, with D perhaps TRBD1 (5 bases). This CDR3 contains 16 residues. Germline assignment: CDR1 LGHNA and CDR2 YNFKEQ. Trimming cost V 0 bases and J 2 bases, with 13 bases left between them. The DNA for the CDR3 is TGTGCCAGCAGCCAAGACCCGAAAGGGGCAAACTATGGCTACACCTTC. Its protein product is CASSQDPKGANYGYTF.

The chain joins TRBV28 to TRBJ1-5, with unresolved D. Germline V gene data show CDR1 as MDHEN and CDR2 as SYDVKM. Trimming shortened V by 6 bases and J by 0 bases, and 9 bases separated the two germline ends. The CDR3 is made up of 14 amino acids. Here the CDR3 DNA reads TGTGCCAGCAGATGGGGATATAGCAATCAGCCCCAGCATTTT. Translating gives CASRWGYSNQPQHF.

The chain is built from TRBV7-2 and TRBJ2-7, with D hard to call. The CDR3 is 16 residues long. V lost 1 base and J lost 2, with 15 bases in between. CDR1 and CDR2 from the germline V gene are SGHTA and FQGNSA. The CDR3 reads CASSLGVELPPYEQYF. CDR3 DNA sequence: TGTGCCAGCAGCTTAGGGGTGGAACTTCCCCCCTACGAGCAGTACTTC.

The chain joins TRBV7-9 to TRBJ2-7; a possible D gene is TRBD1 (5 bases). The germline CDR1 and CDR2 sequences are SEHNR and FQNEAQ (reference sequence). V was clipped by 7 bases and J by 2 bases, with 21 bases between them. CDR3 size: 16 residues. The CDR3 DNA sequence: TGTGCCAGCAACCCAAACCCTCAGGGTAGACCCTACGAGCAGTACTTC. Protein: CASNPNPQGRPYEQYF.

This sequence joins TRBV28 and TRBJ1-1; no firm D call. CDR1 is MDHEN, CDR2 SYDVKM, per germline. The CDR3 is made up of 20 amino acids. The ends were cut back, 5 bases at V and 1 base at J, with 29 bases in the middle. CDR3 DNA: TGTGCCAGCAGTCCGATCCCAACGGAAAGAAACTACTTCTCGAACACTGAAGCTTTCTTT. Translation gives CASSPIPTERNYFSNTEAFF.

The chain carries TRBV6-5 and TRBJ2-3; TRBD1 is a possible D gene (5 bases). V was clipped by 7 bases and J by 4 bases, with 18 bases between them. Germline-derived CDR1 and CDR2 are MNHEY and SVGAGI. The CDR3 loop spans 15 amino acids. CDR3 DNA: TGTGCCAGCACCTTAAGGCAGGGCTTCGCAGATACGCAGTATTTT. Translated: CASTLRQGFADTQYF.

This chain connects TRBV28 to TRBJ2-3; D is possibly TRBD1 (7 bases). This CDR3 contains 18 residues. Germline CDR1 and CDR2: MDHEN and SYDVKM. V was clipped by 7 bases and J by 2 bases, with 25 bases between them. The CDR3 reads CASILSRGGDRHTDTQYF. As DNA, the CDR3 is TGTGCCAGCATTCTATCCCGCGGAGGGGACAGACACACAGATACGCAGTATTTT. Filled out from reference TRBV28 and TRBJ2-3, the complete variable domain reads DVKVTQSSRYLVKRTGEKVFLECVQDMDHENMFWYRQDPGLGLRLIYFSYDVKMKEKGDIPEGYSVSREKKERFSLILESASTNQTSMYLCASILSRGGDRHTDTQYFGPGTRLTVL.